The 28 T cell receptor beta chains presented below share a single source sample, sequenced in a study of identifying expanded T cells in peripheral blood. The table came from immunoSEQ multiplex PCR; TCRdb's copy has only in-frame clones and leaves some out. The table includes tens of thousands of clones, roughly four fifths detected once. Sequences were obtained from blood. Source of these receptors: a person between 18 and 70 years old in good health.

This sequence joins TRBV30 and TRBJ2-1; 8 nucleotides line up with TRBD2. CDR1 is GTSNPN and CDR2 is SVGIG in the germline V gene (reference sequence). The V and J ends lost 2 bases and 2 bases, in that order; junction bases with no gene match: 5. This CDR3 region has 15 residues. As DNA, the CDR3 is TGTGCCTGGAGTACGGGTAGCGGGACCTACAATGAGCAGTTCTTC. Residues: CAWSTGSGTYNEQFF.

The V call is TRBV29-1, the J call TRBJ2-3, with 12 bases identical to TRBD2. Germline V gene data show CDR1 as SQVTM and CDR2 as ANQGSEA. V was pared by 0 bases and J by 4 bases, with 23 bases of the junction left unmatched. The CDR3 runs 22 residues. The CDR3 sequence: CSVEDRTGGVSSGRAPADTQYF. The CDR3 nucleotides are TGCAGCGTTGAAGATCGTACAGGGGGCGTTTCTAGCGGGAGGGCCCCCGCAGATACGCAGTATTTT.

V usage is TRBV5-6 and J usage is TRBJ2-5; D unclear. The germline gives CDR1 SGHDT, CDR2 YYEEEE. The CDR3 loop spans 11 amino acids. Trimming cost V 2 bases and J 10 bases, with 9 bases left between them. In DNA, the CDR3 is TGTGCCAGCAGCTTCCGCGAAGGCCAGTACTTC. As protein: CASSFREGQYF.

The chain joins TRBV7-9 to TRBJ2-1; tentatively, D is TRBD2 (5 bases). CDR3 size: 17 residues. Germline loops: CDR1 SEHNR, CDR2 FQNEAQ (reference sequence). The V end lost 8 bases, the J end lost 2 bases, and 22 bases lay between the germline ends. CDR3 sequence reads: CASSERWGDRAYNEQFF. The CDR3 region has the DNA TGTGCCAGCTCGGAAAGGTGGGGAGATAGGGCCTACAATGAGCAGTTCTTC.

The chain combines TRBV4-3 with TRBJ2-7; 9 bases agree with TRBD2. J gave up 2 bases and V 0 bases, and 11 bases lay outside the gene matches. This CDR3 is 18 amino acids long. Germline V gene data show CDR1 as LGHNA and CDR2 as YSLEER. This CDR3 is CASSQDSGTSPTTYEQYF. DNA of the CDR3: TGCGCCAGCAGCCAAGATTCCGGGACTAGCCCTACGACCTACGAGCAGTACTTC.

This clone was detected only a few times. V gene TRBV7-9 combines with J gene TRBJ2-7; TRBD1 aligns across 12 bases. CDR1 and CDR2 (germline): SEHNR, FQNEAQ (reference sequence). This CDR3 has 14 amino acids. V shed 4 bases and J 5 bases; nucleotides not matched to a gene: 3. The chain's CDR3 is CASSWGQGANEQYF. As DNA, the CDR3 is TGTGCCAGCAGCTGGGGACAGGGGGCTAACGAGCAGTACTTC.

This clone appeared a single time. The rearrangement links TRBV11-2 to TRBJ2-1, with unresolved D. Germline CDR1 SGHAT, CDR2 FQNNGV. There are 15 residues in the CDR3. Trimming took 0 bases from V and 2 from J, leaving 8 bases between them. The CDR3 coding sequence is TGTGCCAGCAGCTTAGATCCCGGCACCTACAATGAGCAGTTCTTC. Amino acids: CASSLDPGTYNEQFF.

The chain couples TRBV29-1 to TRBJ2-1; 9 positions agree with TRBD1. Germline CDR1 and CDR2: SQVTM and ANQGSEA. V shed 7 bases, J shed 6 bases, and the junction held 10 bases outside the gene matches. There are 14 residues in the CDR3. The CDR3 loop is CSAWGQGPVNEQFF. The CDR3 DNA reads TGCAGCGCCTGGGGACAGGGCCCTGTCAATGAGCAGTTCTTC.

The CDR3 is CASSLGTGDSPDEQFF. DNA for the CDR3: TGCGCCAGCAGCTTAGGGACAGGGGACTCCCCAGATGAGCAGTTCTTC. The V gene is TRBV5-1, the J gene TRBJ2-1; 10 nucleotides align to TRBD1. Unmatched junction bases numbered 10, after V lost 2 bases and J lost 8 bases. Per the germline V gene, CDR1 is SGHRS and CDR2 is YFSETQ. CDR3 size: 16 residues.

The chain couples TRBV9 to TRBJ2-2, with 15 bases identical to TRBD2. The CDR3 consists of 18 residues. The J segment lost 7 bases and the V segment lost 5 bases, leaving 12 bases of the junction unmatched. Germline-derived CDR1 and CDR2 are SGDLS and YYNGEE. CDR3 coding DNA: TGTGCCAGCAGTCAACCGGGACTAGCGGGAGGCAGTAGCGGGGAGCTGTTTTTT. Translated: CASSQPGLAGGSSGELFF.

The chain carries TRBV19 and TRBJ1-1; D is perhaps TRBD1 (5 bases). The CDR3 length is 17 residues. Germline lookup yields CDR1 LNHDA and CDR2 SQIVND (reference sequence). V shed 5 bases and J shed 2 bases, with 21 bases lying between them. CDR3 protein: CASSGGDGRRVNTEAFF. CDR3 DNA: TGTGCCAGTAGTGGGGGTGACGGGAGAAGGGTAAACACTGAAGCTTTCTTT.

J is TRBJ1-2 and V is TRBV28; the match to TRBD1 covers 9 bases. Germline assignment: CDR1 MDHEN and CDR2 SYDVKM. Trimming removed 8 bases from V and 4 bases from J; junction bases left unmatched: 14. The CDR3 runs to 16 residues. The CDR3 DNA reads TGTGCCAGCTCTATTTCCTTGGGACAGGGCGTCTATGGCTACACCTTC. Encoded protein: CASSISLGQGVYGYTF.

The chain has TRBV6-5 and TRBJ2-1, with 7 bases aligning to TRBD2. Germline lookup yields CDR1 MNHEY and CDR2 SVGAGI. V lost 0 bases and J lost 2; bases outside the gene matches: 4. CDR3 length equals 16 residues. This CDR3 reads CASSYSAGEPYNEQFF. CDR3 nucleotide sequence: TGTGCCAGCAGTTACTCGGCGGGAGAGCCCTACAATGAGCAGTTCTTC.

The gene calls are TRBV9 and TRBJ1-3; tentatively, D is TRBD1 (5 bases). The CDR3 covers 16 residues. V shed 4 bases and J shed 0 bases, with 14 bases lying between them. Per the germline V gene, CDR1 is SGDLS and CDR2 is YYNGEE. The chain's CDR3 is CASSPHDGHSGNTIYF. In DNA form, the CDR3 reads TGTGCCAGCAGCCCCCACGACGGACACTCTGGAAACACCATATATTTT.

V and J are TRBV2 and TRBJ2-2; 12 positions match TRBD2. Germline CDR1 and CDR2: SNHLY and FYNNEI. Trimming at V came to 2 bases and at J to 4 bases, leaving 5 bases not matched to a gene. This CDR3 is 17 amino acids long. CDR3 in amino acids: CASSETRTSGVTGELFF. CDR3 DNA: TGTGCCAGCAGTGAAACACGGACTAGCGGGGTCACCGGGGAGCTGTTTTTT. Variable domain in full (rest from reference TRBV2 and TRBJ2-2): EPEVTQTPSHQVTQMGQEVILRCVPISNHLYFYWYRQILGQKVEFLVSFYNNEISEKSEIFDDQFSVERPDGSNFTLKIRSTKLEDSAMYFCASSETRTSGVTGELFFGEGSRLTVL.

The V and J genes are TRBV5-1 and TRBJ2-1; possible D gene TRBD1, 5 bases. V gave up 0 bases and J gave up 6 bases, with 10 bases separating them. The CDR3 is 14 residues long. The germline V gene encodes CDR1 SGHRS and CDR2 YFSETQ. CDR3 sequence reads: CASSLEADSNEQFF. The CDR3 bases are TGCGCCAGCAGCTTGGAGGCCGACAGCAATGAGCAGTTCTTC.

The chain combines TRBV15 with TRBJ1-2; 10 positions match TRBD1. Trimming removed 4 bases from V and 2 bases from J; junction bases left unmatched: 4. This CDR3 is 15 amino acids long. Germline V CDR1 and CDR2: LNHNV, YYDKDF (reference sequence). The CDR3 nucleotides read TGTGCCACCAGCAAGGGGACAGGGGAAAACTATGGCTACACCTTC. Amino acid sequence: CATSKGTGENYGYTF.

There are a few counts of this clone. The junction departs from the called germline gene at one end, perhaps through a read error. The J gene is TRBJ1-3, the V gene TRBV6-5; a weak D match, TRBD1 (6 bases). From germline, CDR1 is MNHEY and CDR2 SVGAGI. The CDR3 spans 14 residues. The CDR3 DNA reads as TGTGCCAGCAGTTCGCCAGGGGCCGGAAACACCATACATTTT. It yields the protein CASSSPGAGNTIHF.

This sequence joins TRBV15 and TRBJ2-1; 9 bases agree with TRBD2. The CDR3 is 14 amino acids. The junction had 8 bases not matched to a gene; V was cut back by 6 bases and J by 8 bases. Germline V gene lookup returns CDR1 LNHNV and CDR2 YYDKDF (reference sequence). The CDR3 DNA sequence: TGTGCCACCAGACCGGGACTAGCCGCGGATGAGCAGTTCTTC. Protein: CATRPGLAADEQFF.

The rearrangement joins TRBV2 to TRBJ2-5; 8 bases fit TRBD1. Unmatched junction bases numbered 4, after V lost 3 bases and J lost 4 bases. The CDR3 spans 14 residues. Germline values: CDR1 SNHLY, CDR2 FYNNEI. CDR3 residues: CASSEGRGRETQYF. The DNA for the CDR3 is TGTGCCAGCAGTGAGGGCAGGGGGCGAGAGACCCAGTACTTC.

The chain has TRBV27 and TRBJ2-7; D may correspond to TRBD1 or TRBD2 (5 bases each). CDR3 size: 17 residues. V was shortened by 3 bases and J by 3 bases, with 21 bases between the two germline ends. Germline loops: CDR1 MNHEY, CDR2 SMNVEV (reference sequence). The CDR3 region has the DNA TGTGCCAGCAGTTTTAGGTGGGCCAGGGACGGGTACTACGAGCAGTACTTC. Its protein product is CASSFRWARDGYYEQYF.

The chain employs TRBV13 and TRBJ1-5; a possible D gene is TRBD1 (5 bases). V was clipped by 4 bases and J by 4 bases, with 17 bases between them. The CDR3 sequence is 16 residues long. Germline CDR1 PRHDT, CDR2 FYEKMQ (reference sequence). The CDR3 coding sequence is TGTGCCAGCAGCTCGAGGGGCGGATTGCCTAATCAGCCCCAGCATTTT. This gives the protein CASSSRGGLPNQPQHF.

This chain uses TRBV11-2 with TRBJ2-5, with TRBD2 identical over 13 bases. The CDR3 is 16 amino acids. V shed 4 bases, J shed 6 bases, and the junction held 8 bases outside the gene matches. The germline CDR1 and CDR2 sequences are SGHAT and FQNNGV. In nucleotides, the CDR3 is TGTGCCAGCAGCTCTTCACTAGCGGGAGGGCGGCAGACCCAGTACTTC. Translating it yields CASSSSLAGGRQTQYF.

The chain combines TRBV2 with TRBJ1-2; tentatively, D is TRBD1 (5 bases). The CDR3 runs to 14 residues. V gave up 3 bases and J gave up 4 bases, with 12 bases separating them. Germline assignment: CDR1 SNHLY and CDR2 FYNNEI. The DNA for the CDR3 is TGTGCCAGCAGTGACGCGGGGACGGCCTATGGCTACACCTTC. This gives the protein CASSDAGTAYGYTF.

The chain recombines TRBV7-8 with TRBJ2-7, with D unresolved. Trimming took 5 bases from V and 5 from J, leaving 7 bases between them. CDR1 is SGHVS and CDR2 is FQNEAQ in the germline V gene. The CDR3 sequence is 11 residues long. The CDR3 here is CASSLLDEQYF. The CDR3 DNA reads TGTGCCAGCAGCCTCCTGGACGAGCAGTACTTC.

The genes are TRBV11-3 and TRBJ2-7; no clear D. CDR3 length: 14 amino acids. Germline V lookup: CDR1 SGHNT, CDR2 YENEEA. Trimming took 5 bases from V and 3 from J, leaving 14 bases between them. This CDR3 is CASSVAGLFYEQYF. In DNA form, the CDR3 reads TGTGCCAGCAGCGTTGCCGGGCTCTTCTACGAGCAGTACTTC. The full variable domain, completed using reference TRBV11-3 and TRBJ2-7, is EAGVVQSPRYKIIEKKQPVAFWCNPISGHNTLYWYLQNLGQGPELLIRYENEEAVDDSQLPKDRFSAERLKGVDSTLKIQPAELGDSAVYLCASSVAGLFYEQYFGPGTRLTVT.

The chain joins TRBV28 to TRBJ2-3, with D possibly being TRBD1 (5 bases). Trimming removed 2 bases from V and 6 bases from J, with 12 bases in between. The CDR3 totals 14 residues. Germline-derived CDR1 and CDR2 are MDHEN and SYDVKM. The CDR3 is CASSLQGSVDTQYF. DNA of the CDR3: TGTGCCAGCAGTTTACAGGGCAGCGTGGATACGCAGTATTTT. Looking up the rest from reference TRBV28 and TRBJ2-3 gives the full variable domain: DVKVTQSSRYLVKRTGEKVFLECVQDMDHENMFWYRQDPGLGLRLIYFSYDVKMKEKGDIPEGYSVSREKKERFSLILESASTNQTSMYLCASSLQGSVDTQYFGPGTRLTVL.

The J gene is TRBJ1-2, the V gene TRBV28; D might be TRBD1 (6 bases). V was cut by 6 bases and J by 0 bases, with 17 bases left in between. CDR1 MDHEN and CDR2 SYDVKM come from the germline V gene. This CDR3 spans 16 amino acids. The CDR3 sequence is CASRGIGGDTNYGYTF. The CDR3 DNA sequence: TGTGCCAGCAGGGGGATAGGGGGTGACACTAACTATGGCTACACCTTC.